Listed below are T cell receptor beta chains from one sample, sequenced in a study of shared T cell receptors in the human thymus. Sequenced by immunoSEQ multiplex PCR; TCRdb stores in-frame clones only, minus some. The table includes about 660,000 clones, around nine tenths detected once. This same sample was also part of a study on human thymus T cells.

The sequencing input was thymocytes. These receptors were collected from a boy under two years old with a congenital heart defect. Each CDR3 is given without its conserved first and last residue.

J	V	CDR3
TRBJ2-5	TRBV14	ASSHRGRGRVETQY
TRBJ2-7	TRBV6-6	ASSPSAGDYEQY
TRBJ1-1	TRBV5-6	ASSLGTAEEAF
TRBJ2-1	TRBV11-3	ASSLVAGNYNEQF
TRBJ1-3	TRBV18	ASSDRRIQGNTIY
TRBJ1-2	TRBV7-2	ASSSPLRQGHGYT
TRBJ1-5	TRBV18	ASSPGPSLPYSNQPQH
TRBJ2-7	TRBV15	ATSRDTAATPD
TRBJ2-3	TRBV29-1	SVDGRFSDTQY
TRBJ2-1	TRBV14	ASSLLLAYNEQF
TRBJ1-3	TRBV28	ASSSPRTDSGNTIY
TRBJ2-2	TRBV21-1	ASSKVLAGVSLLNTGELF
TRBJ2-1	TRBV15	ATSRGGDRGFNEQF
TRBJ2-7	TRBV4-2	ASSQSSVAEPGVGEQY
TRBJ2-7	TRBV9	ASSGMSPGHLSYEQY
TRBJ2-5	TRBV27	ASSRTRVGETQY
TRBJ2-2	TRBV9	ASSIDRPTGELF
TRBJ1-4	TRBV19	ATSVVVTHEKLF
TRBJ2-7	TRBV7-9	ASSSFRNGGAYEQY
TRBJ1-3	TRBV6-5	ASSYLGHALGNTIY
TRBJ2-7	TRBV6-1	ASSEAPGPDPSGEQY
TRBJ2-3	TRBV27	ASSPDRPSTDTQY
TRBJ1-1	TRBV27	ASSIDRRNTEAF
TRBJ1-2	TRBV6-7	ASSYSRCGQGVHYGYT
TRBJ2-2	TRBV11-3	ASSTGTSGSTGELF
TRBJ1-1	TRBV19	ASSTRTGWDEAF
TRBJ2-2	TRBV29-1	SVSSGSPPGELF
TRBJ2-7	TRBV28	ASSPGVGGTVTYEQY
TRBJ2-3	TRBV30	AWSVRGPRTDTQY
TRBJ1-5	TRBV7-9	ASSLGTGDQPQH
TRBJ2-7	TRBV19	ASSIGLAGGTSYEQY
TRBJ1-1	TRBV27	ASSPGQGAAF
TRBJ2-7	TRBV11-3	ASSLAGGVMGEQY
TRBJ2-3	TRBV7-2	ASSLSKRRPTDTQY
TRBJ2-5	TRBV19	ASSIELRRETQY
TRBJ2-7	TRBV9	ASSPALPPYEQY
TRBJ2-1	TRBV5-1	ASSSPTSGSGNEQF
TRBJ2-7	TRBV28	ASSSRIAGGRYEQY
TRBJ1-1	TRBV6-5	ASSSRLMNTEAF
TRBJ1-1	TRBV9	ASSVGRNTEAF
TRBJ2-6	TRBV7-3	ASSAADRVDGANVLT
TRBJ2-5	TRBV2	ASSIPRGGEETQY